This TCR beta chain comes out of a study of cytomegalovirus exposure and HLA in healthy donors. General study results and limits: In vitro testing confirmed three CMV-associated chains as specific for CMV antigens. For most TCR sequences rarity was the rule, although some public TCRs occurred in many donors. Cytomegalovirus association was listed for about 170 TCR beta chains.

As concerns this clone: Its antigen is unknown.

The CDR3 has 14 amino acids. The donors formed part of the approximately 130-subject validation cohort, distinct from the approximately 630-subject first cohort. Only in-frame clones appear in the TCRdb table, and some are missing; sequencing was by immunoSEQ multiplex PCR. The sample lists 200,000 to 250,000 clones, about 93% occurring once. The chain joins TRBV21-1 to TRBJ1-5; the D call TRBD1 from the table was never checked on the DNA. TRBV21-1 represents a pseudogene. This TCR was recovered from a woman under 30 in good health and CMV-seronegative. Sample: PBMCs. The CDR3 sequence is CASSKDRNSSPQHF. In DNA, the CDR3 is TGTGCCAGCAGCAAAGACAGAAACTCCAGCCCCCAGCATTTT.